This paragraph reports one T cell receptor (beta chain). What antigen it recognizes has not been identified. No clone much larger than this one lies a single base away; base qualities are absent. The data are from a study of technical replicates of blood from several donors (dated by TCRdb to the late 2010s). From the cysteine through the phenylalanine, the CDR3 covers 16 amino acids. CDR3 DNA only is kept here, 48 bases in frame from base 1. Clipping removes 4 bases from V and 5 bases from J, with 11 as the unmatched junction base count. Per the germline V gene (reference sequence), SGHKS is the CDR1 and YYEKEE is the CDR2. Libraries were built with the immunoSEQ multiplex PCR assay. This is the immuneACCESS table as TCRdb keeps it, with only in-frame sequences that have V and J called. A part of the clones is gone; compared with another copy, unresolved V genes explain less than half, and the rest is unexplained. The sample contains some 56,000 clones, around 93% of them found a single time. 4.2% of the sample is taken by the ten largest.

The sequence was obtained from a human donor in good health. Some clones in this sample may be carry-over from other donors' samples. Sequenced input: PBMCs. The chain is assembled from TRBV5-5 and TRBJ2-2; 7 junctional bases match TRBD2. The CDR3: CASSGLGGGGTGELFF. The sequence in DNA is TGTGCCAGCAGCGGGCTGGGCGGGGGAGGAACCGGGGAGCTGTTTTTT.